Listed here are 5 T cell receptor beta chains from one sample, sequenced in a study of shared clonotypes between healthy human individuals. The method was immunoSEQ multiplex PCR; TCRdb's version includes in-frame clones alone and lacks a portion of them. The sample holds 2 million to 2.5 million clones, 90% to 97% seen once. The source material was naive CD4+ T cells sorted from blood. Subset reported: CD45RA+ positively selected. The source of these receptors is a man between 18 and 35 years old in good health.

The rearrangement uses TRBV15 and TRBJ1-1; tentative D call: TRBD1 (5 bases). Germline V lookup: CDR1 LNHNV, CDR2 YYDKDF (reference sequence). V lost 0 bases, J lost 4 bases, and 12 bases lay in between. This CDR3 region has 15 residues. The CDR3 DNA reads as TGTGCCACCAGCAGAGATAGTGGGGGAACCACTGAAGCTTTCTTT. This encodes CATSRDSGGTTEAFF.

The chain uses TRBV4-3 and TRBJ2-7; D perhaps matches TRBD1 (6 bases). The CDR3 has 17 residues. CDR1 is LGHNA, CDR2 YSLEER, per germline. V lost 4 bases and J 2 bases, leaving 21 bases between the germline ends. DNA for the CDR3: TGCGCCAGCAGCCCAGCACCTTCGGGACAAAGCCCCTACGAGCAGTACTTC. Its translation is CASSPAPSGQSPYEQYF.

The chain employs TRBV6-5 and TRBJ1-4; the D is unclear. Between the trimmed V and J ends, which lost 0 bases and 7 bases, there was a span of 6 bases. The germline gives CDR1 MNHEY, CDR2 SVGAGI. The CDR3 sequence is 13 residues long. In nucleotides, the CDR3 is TGTGCCAGCAGTTACTCGATATCTGAAAAACTGTTTTTT. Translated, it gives CASSYSISEKLFF.

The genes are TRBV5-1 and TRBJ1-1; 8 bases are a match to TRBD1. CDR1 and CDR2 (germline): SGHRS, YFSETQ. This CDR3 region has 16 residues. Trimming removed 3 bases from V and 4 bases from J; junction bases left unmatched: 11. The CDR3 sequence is CASSSGLRGPGTEAFF. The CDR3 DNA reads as TGCGCCAGCAGCTCTGGACTCAGGGGGCCGGGCACTGAAGCTTTCTTT.

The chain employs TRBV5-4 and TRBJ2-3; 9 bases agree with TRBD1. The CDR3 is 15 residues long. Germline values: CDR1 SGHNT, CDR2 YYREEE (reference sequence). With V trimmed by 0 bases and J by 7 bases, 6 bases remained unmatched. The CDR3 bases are TGTGCCAGCAGCTTGGCCGGGACAGGGAGCAATACGCAGTATTTT. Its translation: CASSLAGTGSNTQYF.